This T cell receptor (beta chain) was retrieved from a study of Graves' ophthalmopathy and Graves' hyperthyroidism. Aged 18 to 65, hyperthyroidism patients had new diagnoses of under 2 months' duration. Exclusion applied to patients with other autoimmune diseases, uncontrolled infections, pregnancy or lactation. CDR3 regions of TCR beta were amplified from RNA transcripts. The first-round RT-PCR employed HTBI primers together with the Qiagen OneStep RT-PCR kit. A multiplex PCR was then performed as the second round. Using its own MiXCR run on the multiplex PCR reads, TCRdb lists one record per CDR3 protein. The sample includes about 1.1 million distinct CDR3 sequences, less than 45% of them seen just once. CDR3 length: 11 amino acids. The germline V gene has CDR1 DFQATT and CDR2 SNEGSKA (reference sequence). V lost 1 base and J lost 3, with 3 bases in between. This clonotype was observed at least ten times. Its specificity is not known.

Study-level results: Discriminating ophthalmopathy from stable hyperthyroidism, a 13-signature model attained a sensitivity of around 87% and a specificity of approximately 77%. Blood also harbored most expanded thyroid clonotypes above 0.001 frequency.

V gene TRBV20-1 combines with J gene TRBJ1-2; D unclear. Sequences were obtained from peripheral blood or thyroid tissue (not recorded which). This TCR was sampled from an adult man with Graves' hyperthyroidism. CDR3 residues: CSARGDYGYTF. In DNA, the CDR3 is TGCAGTGCTAGAGGGGACTATGGCTACACCTTC.